This is a list of T cell receptor beta chains from one sample in a study of siplizumab effects on memory and regulatory T cells. Produced via immunoSEQ multiplex PCR; TCRdb's table is partial and in-frame only. The sample holds around 100,000 clones; roughly nine tenths are singletons and the top ten take 0.85% to 1.3%. Input material: CD4+ T cells sorted from blood. These receptors were taken from a human donor in good health. Both conserved end residues are part of each CDR3. A D gene is named only where the DNA matches it firmly. Some rows mark clone size as missing; the rest say once, few, many or name a class of expanded clone.

size: .
D: .
V: TRBV7-3
J: TRBJ2-1
DNA: TGTGCCAGCAGCTTAACTTCCCTAGCACGTACTAGTGAGCAGTTCTTC
CDR3: CASSLTSLARTSEQFF

size: .
D: .
V: TRBV27
J: TRBJ2-7
DNA: TGTGCCAGCAGGAAGGTAGGCGGCTACGAGCAGTACTTC
CDR3: CASRKVGGYEQYF

size: once
D: .
V: TRBV5-1
J: TRBJ1-5
DNA: TGCGCCAGCAGCCCAGACACAGGCGCTCATCAGCCCCAGCATTTT
CDR3: CASSPDTGAHQPQHF

size: .
D: .
V: TRBV30
J: TRBJ1-4
DNA: TGTGCCTGGAGTGGGACTTGGGAAAAACTGTTTTTT
CDR3: CAWSGTWEKLFF

size: .
D: .
V: TRBV6-6
J: TRBJ2-3
DNA: TGTGCCAGCAGGAACCCAGGCACAGATACGCAGTATTTT
CDR3: CASRNPGTDTQYF

size: once
D: .
V: TRBV5-1
J: TRBJ2-7
DNA: TGCGCCAGCAGCTTGGCCGGGACATTCTACGAGCAGTACTTC
CDR3: CASSLAGTFYEQYF

size: .
D: .
V: TRBV6-5
J: TRBJ1-1
DNA: TGTGCCAGCAGTTACGGGGGGGGGAAGAGTGCTTTCTTT
CDR3: CASSYGGGKSAFF

size: .
D: .
V: TRBV5-4
J: TRBJ1-6
DNA: TGTGCCAGCAGCTTGATGGGAGGGTCACCCCTCCACTTT
CDR3: CASSLMGGSPLHF

size: .
D: .
V: TRBV28
J: TRBJ1-5
DNA: TGTGCCAGCCTGGGGGGGGCCAATCAGCCCCAGCATTTT
CDR3: CASLGGANQPQHF

size: .
D: TRBD2
V: TRBV30
J: TRBJ2-1
DNA: TGTGCCTGGAGTGTACTCTTCTCCCCGCTAGCGGGAGCTCGCGATGAGCAGTTCTTC
CDR3: CAWSVLFSPLAGARDEQFF

size: .
D: TRBD1
V: TRBV5-1
J: TRBJ2-7
DNA: TGCGCCAGCAGCTCGGGACAGGGGTCCAACGAGCAGTACTTC
CDR3: CASSSGQGSNEQYF

size: .
D: TRBD2
V: TRBV27
J: TRBJ2-1
DNA: TGTGCCAGCAGTTCCTTTGGACTAGCCCATTTGAACAATGAGCAGTTCTTC
CDR3: CASSSFGLAHLNNEQFF

size: .
D: .
V: TRBV14
J: TRBJ1-3
DNA: TGTGCCAGCAGCCACCGTGTACCGATAGGTTGGAACTCTGGAAACACCATATATTTT
CDR3: CASSHRVPIGWNSGNTIYF

size: .
D: .
V: TRBV19
J: TRBJ1-1
DNA: TGTGCCAGTAGTGCTAGACAGAACACTGAAGCTTTCTTT
CDR3: CASSARQNTEAFF

size: once
D: TRBD1
V: TRBV28
J: TRBJ1-5
DNA: TGTGCCAGCAGTGCGCAGGGGGGCCTTAATCAGCCCCAGCATTTT
CDR3: CASSAQGGLNQPQHF

size: .
D: .
V: TRBV27
J: TRBJ2-2
DNA: TGTGCCAGCAAACGGGCGGGACAGTGGACGGGGACCGGGGAGCTGTTTTTT
CDR3: CASKRAGQWTGTGELFF

size: .
D: TRBD2
V: TRBV10-2
J: TRBJ2-1
DNA: TGCGCCAGCAGTGCGCTGGCGGGAGTCGGCAATGAGCAGTTCTTC
CDR3: CASSALAGVGNEQFF

size: .
D: .
V: TRBV27
J: TRBJ1-1
DNA: TGTGCCAGCAGTATTCACAGGGTGGCGAACACTGAAGCTTTCTTT
CDR3: CASSIHRVANTEAFF

size: .
D: TRBD2
V: TRBV5-4
J: TRBJ2-7
DNA: TGTGCCAGCAGCTCCGGACTAGCGGGAGGGGAATACGAGCAGTACTTC
CDR3: CASSSGLAGGEYEQYF

size: .
D: .
V: TRBV29-1
J: TRBJ1-4
DNA: TGCAGCGTCTCCCTCCGCCCCCTAGGGGGTGAAAAACTGTTTTTT
CDR3: CSVSLRPLGGEKLFF

size: .
D: .
V: TRBV4-2
J: TRBJ2-3
DNA: TGTGCCAGTAGGGTAACCCTCCGGGCAGATACGCAGTATTTT
CDR3: CASRVTLRADTQYF

size: .
D: .
V: TRBV4-1
J: TRBJ2-4
DNA: TGCGCCAGCAGCCGTCCGGCAGATGTAACCAAAAACATTCAGTACTTC
CDR3: CASSRPADVTKNIQYF

size: .
D: TRBD2
V: TRBV9
J: TRBJ2-1
DNA: TGTGCCAGCAGCGCAAGACTAGCGGGAGGTAACAATGAGCAGTTCTTC
CDR3: CASSARLAGGNNEQFF

size: .
D: .
V: TRBV7-8
J: TRBJ1-5
DNA: TGTGCCAGCAGCCAAGGACGGATCAATCAGCCCCAGCATTTT
CDR3: CASSQGRINQPQHF

size: .
D: .
V: TRBV6-1
J: TRBJ1-4
DNA: TGTGCCAGCAGACAAAACAGGGCTACTAATGAAAAACTGTTTTTT
CDR3: CASRQNRATNEKLFF

size: .
D: .
V: TRBV30
J: TRBJ1-3
DNA: TGTGCCTGGAGTGTATCCTGGGTAAACTCTGGAAACACCATATATTTT
CDR3: CAWSVSWVNSGNTIYF

size: .
D: .
V: TRBV27
J: TRBJ1-6
DNA: TGTGCCAGCAGTTTAATGGGGGGCCGAAATTCACCCCTCCACTTT
CDR3: CASSLMGGRNSPLHF

size: few
D: .
V: TRBV11-2
J: TRBJ2-1
DNA: TGTGCCAGCAGCTTAGGTCTCGAGTTGGGGTGGCGCAATGAGCAGTTCTTC
CDR3: CASSLGLELGWRNEQFF

size: .
D: TRBD1
V: TRBV6-6
J: TRBJ1-2
DNA: TGTGCCAGCAGTTACTCGGGACAGGGTTCCGCCGGCTACACCTTC
CDR3: CASSYSGQGSAGYTF

size: .
D: .
V: TRBV27
J: TRBJ1-5
DNA: TGTGCCAGCAGCCTTCAAGGGGGCAATCAGCCCCAGCATTTT
CDR3: CASSLQGGNQPQHF

size: .
D: TRBD1
V: TRBV2
J: TRBJ1-5
DNA: TGTGCCAGCAGCGCGGACAGGACTTCCCGTCAGCCCCAGCATTTT
CDR3: CASSADRTSRQPQHF

size: .
D: .
V: TRBV11-2
J: TRBJ2-7
DNA: TGTGCCAGCAGCCCCCAGATTGGGGGATCCTACGAGCAGTACTTC
CDR3: CASSPQIGGSYEQYF

size: .
D: TRBD1
V: TRBV19
J: TRBJ2-5
DNA: TGTGCCAGTAGTATAGACAGGGGGCGAGAGACCCAGTACTTC
CDR3: CASSIDRGRETQYF

size: .
D: TRBD1
V: TRBV19
J: TRBJ1-5
DNA: TGTGCCAGTAGTATGCGGACAGGGACTCAGCCCCAGCATTTT
CDR3: CASSMRTGTQPQHF

size: .
D: .
V: TRBV11-2
J: TRBJ1-2
DNA: TGTGCCAGCAGTCTCCTGGACAGCCTCTATGGCTACACCTTC
CDR3: CASSLLDSLYGYTF

size: .
D: .
V: TRBV5-6
J: TRBJ2-5
DNA: TGTGCCAGCAGATTACCGGAATCGGACTTTGGCAAAGAGACCCAGTACTTC
CDR3: CASRLPESDFGKETQYF